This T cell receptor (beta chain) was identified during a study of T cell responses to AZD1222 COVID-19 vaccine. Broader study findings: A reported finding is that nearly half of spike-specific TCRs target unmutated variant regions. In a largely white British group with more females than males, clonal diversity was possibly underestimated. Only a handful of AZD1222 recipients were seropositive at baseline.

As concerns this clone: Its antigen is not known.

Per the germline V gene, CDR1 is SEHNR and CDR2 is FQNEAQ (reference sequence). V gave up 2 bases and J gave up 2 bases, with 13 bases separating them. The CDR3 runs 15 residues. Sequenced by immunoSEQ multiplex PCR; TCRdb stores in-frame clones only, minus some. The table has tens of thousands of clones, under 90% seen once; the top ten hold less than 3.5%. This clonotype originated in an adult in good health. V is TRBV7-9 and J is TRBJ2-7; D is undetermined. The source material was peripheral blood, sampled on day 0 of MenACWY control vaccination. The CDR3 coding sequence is TGTGCCAGCAGCTTACCCCTCGGGTCTGCCTACGAGCAGTACTTC. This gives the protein CASSLPLGSAYEQYF. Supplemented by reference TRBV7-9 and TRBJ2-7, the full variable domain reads DTGVSQNPRHKITKRGQNVTFRCDPISEHNRLYWYRQTLGQGPEFLTYFQNEAQLEKSRLLSDRFSAERPKGSFSTLEIQRTEQGDSAMYLCASSLPLGSAYEQYFGPGTRLTVT.